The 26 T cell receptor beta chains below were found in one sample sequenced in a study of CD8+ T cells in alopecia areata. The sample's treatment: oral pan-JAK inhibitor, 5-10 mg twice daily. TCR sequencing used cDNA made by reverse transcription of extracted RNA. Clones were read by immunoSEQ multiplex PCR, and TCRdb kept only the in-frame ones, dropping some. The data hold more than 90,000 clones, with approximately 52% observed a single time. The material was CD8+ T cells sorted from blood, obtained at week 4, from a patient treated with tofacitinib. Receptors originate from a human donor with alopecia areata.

CDR3 sequence (DNA): TGTGCCAGCAGTTTTGTTGGTATCGATGAGCAGTTCTTC. Its translation is CASSFVGIDEQFF. The V call is TRBV27, the J call TRBJ2-1; D is ambiguous. Germline lookup yields CDR1 MNHEY and CDR2 SMNVEV (reference sequence). This CDR3 comprises 13 residues. The V gene lost 3 bases and the J gene lost 8 bases, with 11 bases spanning the gap.

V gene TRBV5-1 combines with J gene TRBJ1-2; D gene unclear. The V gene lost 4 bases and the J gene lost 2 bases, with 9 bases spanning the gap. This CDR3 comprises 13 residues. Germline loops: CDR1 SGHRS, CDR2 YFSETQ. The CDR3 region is CASSPGENYGYTF. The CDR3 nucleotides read TGCGCCAGCAGCCCCGGCGAGAACTATGGCTACACCTTC.

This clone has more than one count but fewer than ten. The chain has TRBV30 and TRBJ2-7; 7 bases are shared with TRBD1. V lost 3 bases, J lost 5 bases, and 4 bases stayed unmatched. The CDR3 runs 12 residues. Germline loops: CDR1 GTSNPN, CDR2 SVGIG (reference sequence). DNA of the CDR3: TGTGCCTGGAGCCTTACAGGGGACGAGCAGTACTTC. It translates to CAWSLTGDEQYF.

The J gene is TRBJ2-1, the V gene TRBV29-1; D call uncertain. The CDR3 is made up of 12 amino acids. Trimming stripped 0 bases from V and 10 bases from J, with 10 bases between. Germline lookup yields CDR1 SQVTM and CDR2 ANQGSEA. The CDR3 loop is CSVEELSAEQFF. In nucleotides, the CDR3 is TGCAGCGTTGAAGAGCTCTCGGCAGAGCAGTTCTTC.

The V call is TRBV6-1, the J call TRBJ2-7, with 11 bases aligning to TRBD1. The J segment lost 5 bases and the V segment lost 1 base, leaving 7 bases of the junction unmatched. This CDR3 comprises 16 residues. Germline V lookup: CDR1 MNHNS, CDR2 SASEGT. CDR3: CASSEEEGTGGDEQYF. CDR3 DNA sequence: TGTGCCAGCAGTGAAGAAGAGGGGACAGGGGGAGACGAGCAGTACTTC.

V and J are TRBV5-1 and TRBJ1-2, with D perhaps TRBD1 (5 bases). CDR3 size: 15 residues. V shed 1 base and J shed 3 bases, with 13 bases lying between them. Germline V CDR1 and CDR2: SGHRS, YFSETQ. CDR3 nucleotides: TGCGCCAGCAGCTTGAGTCGGGGCGAGGACTATGGCTACACCTTC. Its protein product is CASSLSRGEDYGYTF.

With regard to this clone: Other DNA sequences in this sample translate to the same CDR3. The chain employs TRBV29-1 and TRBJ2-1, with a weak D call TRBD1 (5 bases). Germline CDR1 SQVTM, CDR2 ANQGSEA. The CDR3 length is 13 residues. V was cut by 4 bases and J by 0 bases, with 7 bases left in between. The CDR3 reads CSVAGLSYNEQFF. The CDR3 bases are TGCAGCGTTGCAGGGCTCTCCTACAATGAGCAGTTCTTC.

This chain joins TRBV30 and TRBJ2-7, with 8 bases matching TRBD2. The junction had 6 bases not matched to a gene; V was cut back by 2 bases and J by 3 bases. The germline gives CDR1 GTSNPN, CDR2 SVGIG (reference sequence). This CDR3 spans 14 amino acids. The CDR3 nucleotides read TGTGCCTGGAGTTTTTCAGCGGGGGACTACGAGCAGTACTTC. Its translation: CAWSFSAGDYEQYF.

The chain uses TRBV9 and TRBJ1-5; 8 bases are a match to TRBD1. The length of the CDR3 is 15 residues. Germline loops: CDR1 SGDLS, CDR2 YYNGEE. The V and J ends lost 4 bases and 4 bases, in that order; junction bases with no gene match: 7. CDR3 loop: CASSSGTGKNQPQHF. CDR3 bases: TGTGCCAGCAGCTCCGGGACAGGCAAAAATCAGCCCCAGCATTTT.

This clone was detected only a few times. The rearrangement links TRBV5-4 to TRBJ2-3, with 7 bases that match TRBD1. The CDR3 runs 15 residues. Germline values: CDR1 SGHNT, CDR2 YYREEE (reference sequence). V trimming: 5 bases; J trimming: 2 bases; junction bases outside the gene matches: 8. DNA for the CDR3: TGTGCCAGCAGTTTAGTACAGGGGCTCACAGATACGCAGTATTTT. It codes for CASSLVQGLTDTQYF.

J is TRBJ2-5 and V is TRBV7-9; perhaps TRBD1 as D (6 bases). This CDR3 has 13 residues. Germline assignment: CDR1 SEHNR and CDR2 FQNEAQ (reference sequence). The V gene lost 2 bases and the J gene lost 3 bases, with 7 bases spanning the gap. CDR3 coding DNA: TGTGCCAGCAGCTTACCAGGGGAAGAGACCCAGTACTTC. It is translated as CASSLPGEETQYF.

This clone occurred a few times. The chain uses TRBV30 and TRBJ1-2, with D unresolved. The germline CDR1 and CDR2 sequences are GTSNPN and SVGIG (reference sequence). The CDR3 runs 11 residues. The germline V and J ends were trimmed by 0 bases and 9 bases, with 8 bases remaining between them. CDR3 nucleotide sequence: TGTGCCTGGAGTGTGGGCAGGAGCTACACCTTC. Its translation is CAWSVGRSYTF.

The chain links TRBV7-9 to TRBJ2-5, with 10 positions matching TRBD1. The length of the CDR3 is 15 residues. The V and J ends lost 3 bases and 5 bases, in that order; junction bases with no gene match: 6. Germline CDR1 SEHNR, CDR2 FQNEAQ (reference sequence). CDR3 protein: CASSFDGTGEETQYF. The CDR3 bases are TGTGCCAGCAGCTTTGATGGGACAGGGGAGGAGACCCAGTACTTC.

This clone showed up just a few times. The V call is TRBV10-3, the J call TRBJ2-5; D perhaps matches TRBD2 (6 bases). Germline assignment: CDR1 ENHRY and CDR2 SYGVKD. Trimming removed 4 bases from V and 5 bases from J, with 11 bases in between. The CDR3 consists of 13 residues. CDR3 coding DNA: TGTGCCATCAGTGGGGAGGAAGGGGAGACCCAGTACTTC. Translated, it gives CAISGEEGETQYF.

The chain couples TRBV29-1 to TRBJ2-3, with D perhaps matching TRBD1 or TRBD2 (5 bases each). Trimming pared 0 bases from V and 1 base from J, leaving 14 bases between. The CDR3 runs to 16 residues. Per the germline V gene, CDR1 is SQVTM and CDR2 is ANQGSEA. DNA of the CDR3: TGCAGCGTTGAAGATATCGGGGCCGAAGGCACAGATACGCAGTATTTT. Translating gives CSVEDIGAEGTDTQYF.

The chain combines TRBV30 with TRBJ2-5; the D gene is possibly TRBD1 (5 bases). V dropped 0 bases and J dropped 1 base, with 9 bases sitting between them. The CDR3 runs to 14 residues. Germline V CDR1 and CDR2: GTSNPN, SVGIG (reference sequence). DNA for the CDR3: TGTGCCTGGAGTGTTGTAACAGGCCAAGAGACCCAGTACTTC. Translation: CAWSVVTGQETQYF.

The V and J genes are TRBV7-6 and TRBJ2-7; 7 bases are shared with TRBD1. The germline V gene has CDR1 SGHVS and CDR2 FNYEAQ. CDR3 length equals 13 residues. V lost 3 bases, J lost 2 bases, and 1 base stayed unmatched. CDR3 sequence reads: CASSLQGAYEQYF. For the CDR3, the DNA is TGTGCCAGCAGCTTGCAGGGGGCCTACGAGCAGTACTTC. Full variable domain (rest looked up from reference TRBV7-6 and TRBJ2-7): GAGVSQSPRYKVTKRGQDVALRCDPISGHVSLYWYRQALGQGPEFLTYFNYEAQQDKSGLPNDRFSAERPEGSISTLTIQRTEQRDSAMYRCASSLQGAYEQYFGPGTRLTVT.

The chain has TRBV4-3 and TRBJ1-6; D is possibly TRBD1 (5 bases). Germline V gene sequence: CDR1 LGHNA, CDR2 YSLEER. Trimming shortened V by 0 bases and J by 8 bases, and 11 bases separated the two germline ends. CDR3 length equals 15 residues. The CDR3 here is CASSQDGDGDSPLHF. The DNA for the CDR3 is TGCGCCAGCAGCCAAGATGGGGACGGAGATTCACCCCTCCACTTT.

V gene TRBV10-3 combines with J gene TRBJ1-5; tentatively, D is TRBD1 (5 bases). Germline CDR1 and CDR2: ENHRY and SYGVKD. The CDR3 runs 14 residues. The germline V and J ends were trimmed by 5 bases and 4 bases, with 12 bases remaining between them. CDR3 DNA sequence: TGTGCCATCAGTCCCGGGACTCCTAATCAGCCCCAGCATTTT. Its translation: CAISPGTPNQPQHF.

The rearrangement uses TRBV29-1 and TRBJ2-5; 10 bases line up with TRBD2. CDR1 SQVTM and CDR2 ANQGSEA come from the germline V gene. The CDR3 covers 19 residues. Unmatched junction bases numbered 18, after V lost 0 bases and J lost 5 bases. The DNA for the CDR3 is TGCAGCGTTGAAGAGATCACTTTCGAAGAACTAGCGGGGACGGAGACCCAGTACTTC. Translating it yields CSVEEITFEELAGTETQYF.

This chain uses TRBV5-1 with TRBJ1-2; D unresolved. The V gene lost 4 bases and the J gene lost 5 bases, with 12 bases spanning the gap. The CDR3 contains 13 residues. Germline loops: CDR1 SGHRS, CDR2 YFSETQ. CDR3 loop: CASSLDGSYGYTF. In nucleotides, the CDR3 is TGCGCCAGCAGCCTGGACGGAAGTTATGGCTACACCTTC.

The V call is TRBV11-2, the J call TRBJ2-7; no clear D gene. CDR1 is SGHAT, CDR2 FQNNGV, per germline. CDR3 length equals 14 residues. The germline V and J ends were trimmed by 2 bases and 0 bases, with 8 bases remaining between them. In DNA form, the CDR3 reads TGTGCCAGCAGCTTAATAAAGTTCTCCTACGAGCAGTACTTC. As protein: CASSLIKFSYEQYF.

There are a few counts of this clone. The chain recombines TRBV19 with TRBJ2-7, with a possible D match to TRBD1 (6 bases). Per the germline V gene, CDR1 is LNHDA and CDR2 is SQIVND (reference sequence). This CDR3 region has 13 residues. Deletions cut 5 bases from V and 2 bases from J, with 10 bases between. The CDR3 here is CASSFGQTYEQYF. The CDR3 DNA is TGTGCCAGTAGTTTCGGACAGACCTACGAGCAGTACTTC.

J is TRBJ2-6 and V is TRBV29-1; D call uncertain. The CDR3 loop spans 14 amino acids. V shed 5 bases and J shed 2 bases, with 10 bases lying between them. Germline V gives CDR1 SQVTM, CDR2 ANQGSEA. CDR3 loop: CSVPTPAGANVLTF. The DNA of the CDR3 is TGCAGCGTTCCTACGCCGGCTGGGGCCAACGTCCTGACTTTC.

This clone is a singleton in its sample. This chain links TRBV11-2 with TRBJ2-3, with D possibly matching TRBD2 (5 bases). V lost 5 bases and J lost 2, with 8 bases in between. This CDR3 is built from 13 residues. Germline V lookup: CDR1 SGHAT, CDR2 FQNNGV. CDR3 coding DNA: TGTGCCAGCAGCCCTAGCCCCACAGATACGCAGTATTTT. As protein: CASSPSPTDTQYF.

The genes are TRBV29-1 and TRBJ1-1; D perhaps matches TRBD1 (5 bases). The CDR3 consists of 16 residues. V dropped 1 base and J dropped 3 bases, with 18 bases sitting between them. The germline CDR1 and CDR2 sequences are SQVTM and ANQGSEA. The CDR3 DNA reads TGCAGCGTTGAAGCTTTGGGTGAAGGGGCGGACACTGAAGCTTTCTTT. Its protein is CSVEALGEGADTEAFF. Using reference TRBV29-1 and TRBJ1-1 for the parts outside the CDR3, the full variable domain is SAVISQKPSRDICQRGTSLTIQCQVDSQVTMMFWYRQQPGQSLTLIATANQGSEATYESGFVIDKFPISRPNLTFSTLTVSNMSPEDSSIYLCSVEALGEGADTEAFFGQGTRLTVV.